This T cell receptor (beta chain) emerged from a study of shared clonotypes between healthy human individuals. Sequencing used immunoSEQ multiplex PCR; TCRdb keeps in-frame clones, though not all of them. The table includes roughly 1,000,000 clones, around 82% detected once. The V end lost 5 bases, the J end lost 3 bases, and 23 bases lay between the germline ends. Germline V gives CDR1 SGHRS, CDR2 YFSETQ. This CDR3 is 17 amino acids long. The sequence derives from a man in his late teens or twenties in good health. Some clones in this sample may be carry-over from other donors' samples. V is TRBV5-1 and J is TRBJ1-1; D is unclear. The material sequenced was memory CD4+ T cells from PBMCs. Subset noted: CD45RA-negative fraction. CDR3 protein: CASRAIGLGVLDTEAFF. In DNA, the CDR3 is TGCGCCAGCAGAGCGATTGGGTTGGGAGTTTTGGACACTGAAGCTTTCTTT.